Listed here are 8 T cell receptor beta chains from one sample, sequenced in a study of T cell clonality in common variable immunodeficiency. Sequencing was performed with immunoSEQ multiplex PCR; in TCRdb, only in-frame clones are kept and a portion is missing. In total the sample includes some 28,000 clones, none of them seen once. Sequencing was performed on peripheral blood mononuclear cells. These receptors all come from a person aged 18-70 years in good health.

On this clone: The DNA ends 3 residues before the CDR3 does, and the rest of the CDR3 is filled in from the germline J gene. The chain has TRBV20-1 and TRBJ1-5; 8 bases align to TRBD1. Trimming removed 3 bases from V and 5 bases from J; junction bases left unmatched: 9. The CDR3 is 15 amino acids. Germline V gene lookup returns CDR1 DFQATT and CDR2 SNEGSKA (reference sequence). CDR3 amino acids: CSARRQGRGHQPQHF. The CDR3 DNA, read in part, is TGCAGTGCTAGGAGACAGGGGCGGGGGCATCAGCCC.

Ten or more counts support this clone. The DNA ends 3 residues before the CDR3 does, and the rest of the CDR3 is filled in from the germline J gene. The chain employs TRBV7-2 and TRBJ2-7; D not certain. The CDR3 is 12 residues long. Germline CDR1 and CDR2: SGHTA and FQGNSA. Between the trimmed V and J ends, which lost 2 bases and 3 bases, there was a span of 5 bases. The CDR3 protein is CASSLRFYEQYF. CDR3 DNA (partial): TGTGCCAGCAGCTTAAGGTTCTACGAG.

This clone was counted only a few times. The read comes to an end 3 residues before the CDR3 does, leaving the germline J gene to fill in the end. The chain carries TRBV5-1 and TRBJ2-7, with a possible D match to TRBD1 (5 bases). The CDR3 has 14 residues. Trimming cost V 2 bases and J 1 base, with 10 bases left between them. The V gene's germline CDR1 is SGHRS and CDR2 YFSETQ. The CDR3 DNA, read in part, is TGCGCCAGCAGCTTAACAGGAGCGTCCTACGAG. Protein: CASSLTGASYE. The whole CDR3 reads CASSLTGASYEQYF. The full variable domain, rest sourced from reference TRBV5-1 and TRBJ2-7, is KAGVTQTPRYLIKTRGQQVTLSCSPISGHRSVSWYQQTPGQGLQFLFEYFSETQRNKGNFPGRFSGRQFSNSRSEMNVSTLELGDSALYLCASSLTGASYEQYFGPGTRLTVT.

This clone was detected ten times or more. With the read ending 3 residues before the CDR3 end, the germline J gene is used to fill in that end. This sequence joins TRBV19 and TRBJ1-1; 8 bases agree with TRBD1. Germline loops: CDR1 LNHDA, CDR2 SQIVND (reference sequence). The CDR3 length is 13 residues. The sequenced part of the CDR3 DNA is TGTGCCAGTAGTATGCCCAGGGGGCATGGA. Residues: CASSMPRGHG. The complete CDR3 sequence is CASSMPRGHGAFF.

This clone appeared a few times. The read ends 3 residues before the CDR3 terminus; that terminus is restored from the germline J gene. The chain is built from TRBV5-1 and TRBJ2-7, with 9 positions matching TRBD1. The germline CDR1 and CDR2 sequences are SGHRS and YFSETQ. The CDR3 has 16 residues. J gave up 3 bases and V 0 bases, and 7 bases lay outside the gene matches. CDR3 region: CASSLAVGTGYYEQYF. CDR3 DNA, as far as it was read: TGCGCCAGCAGCTTGGCCGTTGGGACAGGGTACTACGAG.

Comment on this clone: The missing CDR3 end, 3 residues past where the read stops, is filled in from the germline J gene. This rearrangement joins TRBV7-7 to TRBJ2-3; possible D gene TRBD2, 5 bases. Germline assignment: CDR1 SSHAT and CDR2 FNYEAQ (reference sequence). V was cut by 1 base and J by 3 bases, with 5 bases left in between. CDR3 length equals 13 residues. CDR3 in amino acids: CASSLGGTDTQYF. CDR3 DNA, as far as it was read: TGTGCCAGCAGCTTAGGCGGGACAGATACG.

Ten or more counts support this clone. CDR3 in amino acids: CASSLVGRQETQYF. The covered CDR3 bases are TGTGCCAGCAGCTTAGTGGGCAGGCAAGAGACC. The chain combines TRBV7-9 with TRBJ2-5; no firm D call. The read falls 3 residues short of the CDR3 end, and the missing part is taken from the germline J gene. Trimming pared 1 base from V and 2 bases from J, leaving 8 bases between. The germline gives CDR1 SEHNR, CDR2 FQNEAQ (reference sequence). The CDR3 runs to 14 residues.

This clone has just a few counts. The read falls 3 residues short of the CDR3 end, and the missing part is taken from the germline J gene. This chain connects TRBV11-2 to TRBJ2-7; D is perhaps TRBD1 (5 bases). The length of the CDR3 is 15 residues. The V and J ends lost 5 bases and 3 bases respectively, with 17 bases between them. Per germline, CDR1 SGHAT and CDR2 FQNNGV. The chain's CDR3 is CASSPPGAAGYEQYF. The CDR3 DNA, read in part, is TGTGCCAGCAGCCCCCCTGGGGCGGCTGGCTACGAG. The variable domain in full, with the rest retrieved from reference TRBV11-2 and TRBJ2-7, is EAGVAQSPRYKIIEKRQSVAFWCNPISGHATLYWYQQILGQGPKLLIQFQNNGVVDDSQLPKDRFSAERLKGVDSTLKIQPAKLEDSAVYLCASSPPGAAGYEQYFGPGTRLTVT.